This TCR beta chain was sequenced during a study of cytomegalovirus exposure and HLA in healthy donors. The CDR3 length is 12 residues. Trimming left V 5 bases short and J 8 bases short, with 10 bases between. CDR1 SEHNR and CDR2 FQNEAQ come from the germline V gene (reference sequence). PCR used 60 Vbeta primers and 13 Jbeta primers. Using immunoSEQ multiplex PCR, the repertoire was profiled, and TCRdb retains in-frame clones only, with some absent. The data hold more than 130,000 clones, with 73% observed a single time. This clone was recorded a few times. What was sequenced was PBMCs. The chain carries TRBV7-9 and TRBJ2-1; maybe TRBD2 (5 bases). The sequence derives from a human donor in good health. CDR3 nucleotide sequence: TGTGCCAGCAGCCCGGAGGTCTATGAGCAGTTCTTC. Protein: CASSPEVYEQFF.